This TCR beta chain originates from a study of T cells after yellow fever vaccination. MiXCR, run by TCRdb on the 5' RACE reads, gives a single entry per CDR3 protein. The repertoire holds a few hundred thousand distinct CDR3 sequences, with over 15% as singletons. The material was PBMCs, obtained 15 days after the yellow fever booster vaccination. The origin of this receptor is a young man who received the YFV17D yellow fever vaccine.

This chain's CDR3 is CSVGRDDSYNEQFF. Here the CDR3 DNA reads TGCAGCGTTGGCAGAGACGACTCCTACAATGAGCAGTTCTTC. The chain couples TRBV29-1 to TRBJ2-1; no clear D. V lost 4 bases to trimming and J lost 0 bases, with 10 bases between them. CDR3 length: 14 residues. Germline V lookup: CDR1 SQVTM, CDR2 ANQGSEA.